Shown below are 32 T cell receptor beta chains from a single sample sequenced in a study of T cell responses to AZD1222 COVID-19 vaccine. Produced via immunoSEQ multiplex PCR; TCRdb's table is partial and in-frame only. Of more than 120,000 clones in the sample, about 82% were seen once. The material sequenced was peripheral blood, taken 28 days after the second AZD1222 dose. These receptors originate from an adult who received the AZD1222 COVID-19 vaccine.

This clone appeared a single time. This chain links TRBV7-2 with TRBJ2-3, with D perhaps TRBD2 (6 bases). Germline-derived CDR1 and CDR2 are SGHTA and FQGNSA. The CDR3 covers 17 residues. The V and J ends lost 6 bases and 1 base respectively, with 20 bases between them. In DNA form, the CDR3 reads TGTGCCAGCAGTCAAAACGAGGCGGGGTGGGGCACAGATACGCAGTATTTT. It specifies CASSQNEAGWGTDTQYF.

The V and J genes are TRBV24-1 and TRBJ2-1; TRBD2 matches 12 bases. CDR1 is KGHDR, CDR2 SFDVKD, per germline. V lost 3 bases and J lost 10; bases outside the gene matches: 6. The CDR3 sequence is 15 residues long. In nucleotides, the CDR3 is TGTGCCACCAGTGATCTGGCTAGCGGGGGGGGAGAGCAGTTCTTC. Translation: CATSDLASGGGEQFF.

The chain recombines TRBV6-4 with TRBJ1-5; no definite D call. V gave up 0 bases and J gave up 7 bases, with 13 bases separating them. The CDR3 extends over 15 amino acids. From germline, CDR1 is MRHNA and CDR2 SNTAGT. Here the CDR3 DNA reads TGTGCCAGCAGTGACTCAACGGCGGAGGCCCAGCCCCAGCATTTT. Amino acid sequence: CASSDSTAEAQPQHF.

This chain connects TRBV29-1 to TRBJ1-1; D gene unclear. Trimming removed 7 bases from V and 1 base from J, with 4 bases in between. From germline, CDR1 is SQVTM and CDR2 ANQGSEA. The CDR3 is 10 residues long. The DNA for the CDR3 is TGCAGCGCTACGAACACTGAAGCTTTCTTT. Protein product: CSATNTEAFF.

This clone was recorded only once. This CDR3 is CASSLEGHSENSPLHF. CDR3 in DNA: TGCGCCAGCAGCTTGGAGGGGCACAGCGAGAATTCACCCCTCCACTTT. The rearrangement joins TRBV5-1 to TRBJ1-6; TRBD1 might be the D (5 bases). V gave up 0 bases and J gave up 7 bases, with 14 bases separating them. Looked up from germline, CDR1 is SGHRS and CDR2 is YFSETQ. The CDR3 has 16 amino acids.

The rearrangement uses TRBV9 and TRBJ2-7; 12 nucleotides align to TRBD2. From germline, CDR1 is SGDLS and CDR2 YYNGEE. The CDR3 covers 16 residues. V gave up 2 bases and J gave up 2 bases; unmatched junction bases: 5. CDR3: CASSVSSGGAPYEQYF. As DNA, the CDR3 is TGTGCCAGCAGCGTGTCTAGCGGGGGGGCCCCCTACGAGCAGTACTTC.

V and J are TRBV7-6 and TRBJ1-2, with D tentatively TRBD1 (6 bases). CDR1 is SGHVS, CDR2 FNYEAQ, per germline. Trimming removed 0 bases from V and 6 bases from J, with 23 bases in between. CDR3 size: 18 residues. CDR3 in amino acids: CASSLASTGLTIFHGYTF. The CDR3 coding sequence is TGTGCCAGCAGCTTAGCGTCGACAGGTTTGACGATCTTTCATGGCTACACCTTC. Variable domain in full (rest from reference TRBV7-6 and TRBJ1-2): GAGVSQSPRYKVTKRGQDVALRCDPISGHVSLYWYRQALGQGPEFLTYFNYEAQQDKSGLPNDRFSAERPEGSISTLTIQRTEQRDSAMYRCASSLASTGLTIFHGYTFGSGTRLTVV.

The CDR3 here is CAIGGGNEQFF. CDR3 coding DNA: TGTGCCATCGGGGGGGGAAATGAGCAGTTCTTC. The gene calls are TRBV10-3 and TRBJ2-1, with TRBD2 matching 7 bases. The germline V gene has CDR1 ENHRY and CDR2 SYGVKD. V trimming: 8 bases; J trimming: 7 bases; junction bases outside the gene matches: 2. The CDR3 is 11 residues long.

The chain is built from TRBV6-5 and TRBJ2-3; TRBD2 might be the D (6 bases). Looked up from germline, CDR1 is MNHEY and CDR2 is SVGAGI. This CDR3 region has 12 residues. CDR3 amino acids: CAKSGDTDTQYF. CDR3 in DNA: TGTGCTAAGTCGGGGGACACAGATACGCAGTATTTT.

CDR3 region: CASSWGTSGGPGELFF. The CDR3 bases are TGTGCCAGCAGCTGGGGGACTAGCGGGGGACCCGGGGAGCTGTTTTTT. V and J are TRBV11-3 and TRBJ2-2; TRBD2 aligns across 14 bases. The V gene end was trimmed by 4 bases and the J gene end by 6 bases; junction bases not matched to a gene: 4. The CDR3 is made up of 16 amino acids. Germline loops: CDR1 SGHNT, CDR2 YENEEA.

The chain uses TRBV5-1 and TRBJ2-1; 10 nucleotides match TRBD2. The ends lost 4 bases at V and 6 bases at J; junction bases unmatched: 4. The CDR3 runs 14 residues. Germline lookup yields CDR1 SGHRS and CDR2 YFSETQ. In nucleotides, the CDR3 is TGCGCCAGCAGCATACCTAGCGGGGGCAATGAGCAGTTCTTC. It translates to CASSIPSGGNEQFF.

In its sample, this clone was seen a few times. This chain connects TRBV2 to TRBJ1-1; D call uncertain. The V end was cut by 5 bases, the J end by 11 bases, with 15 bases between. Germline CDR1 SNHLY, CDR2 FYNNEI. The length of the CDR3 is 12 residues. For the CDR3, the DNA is TGTGCCAGCAGTCTAGGTGGAGTTCGTGCTTTCTTT. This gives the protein CASSLGGVRAFF.

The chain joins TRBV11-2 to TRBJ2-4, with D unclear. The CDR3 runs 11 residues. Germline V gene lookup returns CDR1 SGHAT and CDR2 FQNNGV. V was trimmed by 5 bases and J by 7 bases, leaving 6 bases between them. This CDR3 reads CASSLPNIQYF. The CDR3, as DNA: TGTGCCAGCAGCCTCCCTAACATTCAGTACTTC.

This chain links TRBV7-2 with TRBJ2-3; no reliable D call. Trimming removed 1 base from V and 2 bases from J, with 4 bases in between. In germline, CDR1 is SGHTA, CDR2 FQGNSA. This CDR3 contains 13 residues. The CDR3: CASSLGTTDTQYF. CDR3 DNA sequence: TGTGCCAGCAGCTTAGGGACCACAGATACGCAGTATTTT.

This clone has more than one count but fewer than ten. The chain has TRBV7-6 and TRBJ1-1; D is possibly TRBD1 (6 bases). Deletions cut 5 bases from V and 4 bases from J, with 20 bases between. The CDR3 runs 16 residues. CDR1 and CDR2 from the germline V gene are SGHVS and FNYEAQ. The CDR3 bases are TGTGCCAGCAGCACCCTATCAGGGGTTGGTGGCACTGAAGCTTTCTTT. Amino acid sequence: CASSTLSGVGGTEAFF.

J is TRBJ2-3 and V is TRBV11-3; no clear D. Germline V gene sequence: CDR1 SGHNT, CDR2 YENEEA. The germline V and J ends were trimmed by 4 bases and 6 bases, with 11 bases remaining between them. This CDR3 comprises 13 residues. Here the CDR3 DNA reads TGTGCCAGCAGCTCTTCGGTTTGGGATACGCAGTATTTT. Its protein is CASSSSVWDTQYF.

In nucleotides, the CDR3 is TGCGCCAGCAGCTTGAACGGGCTTGTCACAGATACGCAGTATTTT. Its protein is CASSLNGLVTDTQYF. The rearrangement links TRBV5-1 to TRBJ2-3; D is unresolved. Trimming left V 1 base short and J 2 bases short, with 11 bases between. The CDR3 has 15 amino acids. The germline gives CDR1 SGHRS, CDR2 YFSETQ.

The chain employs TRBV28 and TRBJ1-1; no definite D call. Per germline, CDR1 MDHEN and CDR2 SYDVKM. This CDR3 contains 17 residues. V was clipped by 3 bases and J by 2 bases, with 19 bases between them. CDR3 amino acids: CASSFGDLAEVNTEAFF. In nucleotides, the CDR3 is TGTGCCAGCAGTTTCGGGGATCTTGCGGAGGTCAACACTGAAGCTTTCTTT.

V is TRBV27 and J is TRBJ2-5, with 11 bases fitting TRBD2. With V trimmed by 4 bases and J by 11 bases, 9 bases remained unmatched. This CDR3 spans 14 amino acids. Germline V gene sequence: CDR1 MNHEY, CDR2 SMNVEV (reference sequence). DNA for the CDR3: TGTGCCAGCAGTTGGCTAGCGGGAGGCACCGGGCAGTACTTC. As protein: CASSWLAGGTGQYF.

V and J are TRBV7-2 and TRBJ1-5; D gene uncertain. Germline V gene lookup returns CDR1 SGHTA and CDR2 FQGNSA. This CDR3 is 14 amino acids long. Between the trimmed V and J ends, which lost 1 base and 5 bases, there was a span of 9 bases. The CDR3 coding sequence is TGTGCCAGCAGCTTAGGGAGCACCTATCAGCCCCAGCATTTT. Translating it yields CASSLGSTYQPQHF.

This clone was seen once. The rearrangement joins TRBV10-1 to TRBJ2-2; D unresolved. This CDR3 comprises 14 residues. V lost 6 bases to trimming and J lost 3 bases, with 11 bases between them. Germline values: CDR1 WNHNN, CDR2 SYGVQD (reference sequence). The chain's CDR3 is CASRSGYDTGELFF. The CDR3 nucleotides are TGCGCCAGCAGGTCAGGATATGACACCGGGGAGCTGTTTTTT.

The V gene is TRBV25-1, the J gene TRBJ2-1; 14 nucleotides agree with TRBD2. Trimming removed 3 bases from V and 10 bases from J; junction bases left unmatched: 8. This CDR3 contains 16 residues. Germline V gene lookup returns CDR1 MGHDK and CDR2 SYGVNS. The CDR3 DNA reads TGTGCCAGCAGTGACCCGGGACTAGCGGGAGCGGAAGAGCAGTTCTTC. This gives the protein CASSDPGLAGAEEQFF.

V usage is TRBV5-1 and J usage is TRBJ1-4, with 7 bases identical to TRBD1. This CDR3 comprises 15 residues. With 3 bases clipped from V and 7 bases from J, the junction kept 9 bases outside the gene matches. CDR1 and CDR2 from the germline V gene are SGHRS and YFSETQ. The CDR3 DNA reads TGCGCCAGCAGCTCAATAGGGGGCGAGGGTGAAAAACTGTTTTTT. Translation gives CASSSIGGEGEKLFF.

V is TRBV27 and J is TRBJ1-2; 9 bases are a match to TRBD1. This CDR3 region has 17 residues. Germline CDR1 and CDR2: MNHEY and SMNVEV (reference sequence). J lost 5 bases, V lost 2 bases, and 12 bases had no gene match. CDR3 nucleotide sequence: TGTGCCAGCAGTTTACTGCCCTCCGGGACAGGGATATATGGCTACACCTTC. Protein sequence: CASSLLPSGTGIYGYTF.

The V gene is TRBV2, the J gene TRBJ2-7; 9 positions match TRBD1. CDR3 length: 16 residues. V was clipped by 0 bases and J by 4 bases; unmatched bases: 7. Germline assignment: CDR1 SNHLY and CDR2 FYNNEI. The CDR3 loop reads CASSEAHRTGEYEQYF. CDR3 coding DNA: TGTGCCAGCAGTGAAGCGCATCGGACAGGGGAGTACGAGCAGTACTTC.

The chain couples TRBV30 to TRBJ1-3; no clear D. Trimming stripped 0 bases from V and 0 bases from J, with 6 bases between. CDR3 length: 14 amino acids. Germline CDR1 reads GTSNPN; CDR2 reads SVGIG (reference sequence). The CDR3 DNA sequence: TGTGCCTGGAGTGTAGGCAGCTCTGGAAACACCATATATTTT. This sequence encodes CAWSVGSSGNTIYF. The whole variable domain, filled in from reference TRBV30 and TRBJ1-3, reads SQTIHQWPATLVQPVGSPLSLECTVEGTSNPNLYWYRQAAGRGLQLLFYSVGIGQISSEVPQNLSASRPQDRQFILSSKKLLLSDSGFYLCAWSVGSSGNTIYFGEGSWLTVV.

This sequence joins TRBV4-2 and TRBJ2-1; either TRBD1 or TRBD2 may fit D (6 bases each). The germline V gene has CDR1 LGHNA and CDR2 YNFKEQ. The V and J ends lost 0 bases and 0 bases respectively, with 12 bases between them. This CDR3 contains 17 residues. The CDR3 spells CASSQDLEGGSYNEQFF. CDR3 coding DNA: TGTGCCAGCAGCCAAGATCTGGAGGGGGGCTCCTACAATGAGCAGTTCTTC.

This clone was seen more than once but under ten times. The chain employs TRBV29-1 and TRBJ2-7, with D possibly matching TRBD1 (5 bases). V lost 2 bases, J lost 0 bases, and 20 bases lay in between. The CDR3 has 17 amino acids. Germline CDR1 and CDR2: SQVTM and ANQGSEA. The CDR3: CSVELLTGNTPSYEQYF. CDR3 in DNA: TGCAGCGTTGAACTCCTTACAGGAAACACTCCCTCCTACGAGCAGTACTTC.

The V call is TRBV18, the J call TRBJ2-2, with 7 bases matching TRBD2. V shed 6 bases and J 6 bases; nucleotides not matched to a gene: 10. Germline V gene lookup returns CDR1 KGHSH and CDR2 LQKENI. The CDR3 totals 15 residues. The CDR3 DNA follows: TGTGCCAGCTCGCTGTTTAGGACTAGAGCCGGGGAGCTGTTTTTT. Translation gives CASSLFRTRAGELFF.

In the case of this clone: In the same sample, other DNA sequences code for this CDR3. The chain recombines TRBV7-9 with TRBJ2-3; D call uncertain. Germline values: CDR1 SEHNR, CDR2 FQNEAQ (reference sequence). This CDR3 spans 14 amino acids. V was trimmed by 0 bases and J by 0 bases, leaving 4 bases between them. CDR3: CASSLAGSTDTQYF. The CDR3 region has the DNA TGTGCCAGCAGCTTAGCGGGAAGCACAGATACGCAGTATTTT.

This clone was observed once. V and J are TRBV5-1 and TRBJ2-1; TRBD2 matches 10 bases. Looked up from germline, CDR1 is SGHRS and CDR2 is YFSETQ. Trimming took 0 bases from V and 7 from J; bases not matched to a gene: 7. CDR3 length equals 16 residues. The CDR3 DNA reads TGCGCCAGCAGCTTGGAACCGGGACTAGCGACGAATGAGCAGTTCTTC. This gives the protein CASSLEPGLATNEQFF.

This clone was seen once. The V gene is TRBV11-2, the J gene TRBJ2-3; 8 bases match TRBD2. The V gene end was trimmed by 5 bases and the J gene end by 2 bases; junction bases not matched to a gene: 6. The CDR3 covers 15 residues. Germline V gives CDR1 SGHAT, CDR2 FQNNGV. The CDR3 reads CASSILAELTDTQYF. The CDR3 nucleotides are TGTGCCAGCAGCATACTAGCGGAGCTCACAGATACGCAGTATTTT.